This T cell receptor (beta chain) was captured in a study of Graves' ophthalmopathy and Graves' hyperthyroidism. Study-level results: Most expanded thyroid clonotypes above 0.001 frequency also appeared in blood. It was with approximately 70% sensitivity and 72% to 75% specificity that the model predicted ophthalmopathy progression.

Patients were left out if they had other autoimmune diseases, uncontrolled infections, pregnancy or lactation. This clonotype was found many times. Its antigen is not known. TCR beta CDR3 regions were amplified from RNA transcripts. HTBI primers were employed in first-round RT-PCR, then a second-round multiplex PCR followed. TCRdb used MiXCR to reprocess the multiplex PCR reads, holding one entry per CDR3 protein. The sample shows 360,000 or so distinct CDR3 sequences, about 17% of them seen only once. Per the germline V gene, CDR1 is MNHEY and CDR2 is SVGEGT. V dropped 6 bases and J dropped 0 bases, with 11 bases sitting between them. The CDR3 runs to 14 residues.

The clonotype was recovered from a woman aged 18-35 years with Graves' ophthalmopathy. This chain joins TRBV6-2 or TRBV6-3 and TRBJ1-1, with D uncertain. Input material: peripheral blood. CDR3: CASSPTALNTEAFF. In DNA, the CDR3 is TGTGCCAGCAGCCCCACTGCGCTGAACACTGAAGCTTTCTTT.